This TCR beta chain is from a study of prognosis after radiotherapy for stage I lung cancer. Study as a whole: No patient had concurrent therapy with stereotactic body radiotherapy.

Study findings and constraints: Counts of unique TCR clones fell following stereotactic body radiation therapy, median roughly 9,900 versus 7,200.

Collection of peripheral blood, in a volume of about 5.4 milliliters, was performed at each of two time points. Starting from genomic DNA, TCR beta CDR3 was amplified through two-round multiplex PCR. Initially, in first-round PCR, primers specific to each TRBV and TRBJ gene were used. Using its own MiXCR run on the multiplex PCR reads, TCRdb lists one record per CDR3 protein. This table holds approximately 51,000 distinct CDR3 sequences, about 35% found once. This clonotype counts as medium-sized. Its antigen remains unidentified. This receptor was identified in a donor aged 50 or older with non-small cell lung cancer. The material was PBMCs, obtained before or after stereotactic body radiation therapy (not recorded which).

CDR3 sequence: CASSPRSTADTQYF. In DNA form, the CDR3 reads TGTGCCAGCAGCCCCCGATCGACTGCAGATACGCAGTATTTT. This chain joins TRBV11-3 and TRBJ2-3; D gene ambiguous. CDR1 and CDR2 (germline): SGHNT, YENEEA. CDR3 size: 14 residues. Trimming took 5 bases from V and 4 from J, leaving 13 bases between them. The complete variable domain, with remaining parts taken from reference TRBV11-3 and TRBJ2-3, reads EAGVVQSPRYKIIEKKQPVAFWCNPISGHNTLYWYLQNLGQGPELLIRYENEEAVDDSQLPKDRFSAERLKGVDSTLKIQPAELGDSAVYLCASSPRSTADTQYFGPGTRLTVL.